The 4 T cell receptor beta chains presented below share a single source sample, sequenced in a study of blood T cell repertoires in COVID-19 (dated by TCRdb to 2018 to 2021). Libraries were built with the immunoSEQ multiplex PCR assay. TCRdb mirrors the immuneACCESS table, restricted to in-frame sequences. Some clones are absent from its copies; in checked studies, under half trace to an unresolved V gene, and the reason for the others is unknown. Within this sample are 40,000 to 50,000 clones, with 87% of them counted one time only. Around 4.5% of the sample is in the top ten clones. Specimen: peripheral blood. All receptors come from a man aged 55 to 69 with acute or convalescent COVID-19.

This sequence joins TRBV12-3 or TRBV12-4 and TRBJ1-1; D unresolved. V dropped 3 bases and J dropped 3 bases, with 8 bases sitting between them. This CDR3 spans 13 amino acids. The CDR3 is CASSFAEYTEAFF. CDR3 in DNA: TGTGCCAGCAGTTTCGCCGAGTACACTGAAGCTTTCTTT.

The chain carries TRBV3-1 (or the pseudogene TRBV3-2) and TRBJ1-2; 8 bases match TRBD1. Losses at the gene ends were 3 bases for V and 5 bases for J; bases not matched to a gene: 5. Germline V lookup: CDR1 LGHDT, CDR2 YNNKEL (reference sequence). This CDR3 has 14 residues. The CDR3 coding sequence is TGTGCCAGCAGCCAGGGGCAGGGGGCATATGGCTACACCTTC. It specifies CASSQGQGAYGYTF.

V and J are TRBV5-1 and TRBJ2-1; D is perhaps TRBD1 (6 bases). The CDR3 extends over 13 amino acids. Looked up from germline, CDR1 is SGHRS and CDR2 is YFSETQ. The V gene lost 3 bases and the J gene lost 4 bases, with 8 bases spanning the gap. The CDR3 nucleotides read TGCGCCAGCAGCTCACAGGGTTACAATGAGCAGTTCTTC. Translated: CASSSQGYNEQFF.

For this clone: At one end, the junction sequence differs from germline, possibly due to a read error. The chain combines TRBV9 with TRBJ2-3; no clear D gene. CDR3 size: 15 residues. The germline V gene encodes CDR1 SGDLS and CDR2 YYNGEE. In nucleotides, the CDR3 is TGTGCCAGCGGCGTAGGCGGATCTAGCACAGATACGCAGTATTTT. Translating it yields CASGVGGSSTDTQYF.